This TCR beta chain originates from a study of blood T cell repertoires in COVID-19. Study at large: Samples came from the United States, Italy and Spain, spanning acute and convalescent COVID-19. The cDNA or gDNA used as material had been derived from T cells, B-cell-depleted T cells, or PBMCs.

The CDR3 is 15 amino acids. V was trimmed by 4 bases and J by 4 bases, leaving 15 bases between them. Germline V CDR1 and CDR2: MDHEN, SYDVKM. In the source study's methods: Researchers report that nucleated cell counts were estimated from reference gene primer amplification. Here immunoSEQ multiplex PCR was the method, and the copy in TCRdb shows in-frame clones only, minus some. The D gene and trimming were derived from the DNA, and the V and J assignments and clone size from that table. The table lists about 200,000 clones, around 85% of them singletons. Participants were placed into cohorts based on the clinical history they reported.

The clonotype was recovered from a man between 40 and 49 years old who had recovered from COVID-19. Source material: PBMCs or T cells enriched from blood (not recorded which). The chain employs TRBV28 and TRBJ2-3; D gene unclear. Here the CDR3 reads CASSSLIEKSDTQYF. Here the CDR3 DNA reads TGTGCCAGCAGTTCCCTCATCGAGAAGTCAGATACGCAGTATTTT.